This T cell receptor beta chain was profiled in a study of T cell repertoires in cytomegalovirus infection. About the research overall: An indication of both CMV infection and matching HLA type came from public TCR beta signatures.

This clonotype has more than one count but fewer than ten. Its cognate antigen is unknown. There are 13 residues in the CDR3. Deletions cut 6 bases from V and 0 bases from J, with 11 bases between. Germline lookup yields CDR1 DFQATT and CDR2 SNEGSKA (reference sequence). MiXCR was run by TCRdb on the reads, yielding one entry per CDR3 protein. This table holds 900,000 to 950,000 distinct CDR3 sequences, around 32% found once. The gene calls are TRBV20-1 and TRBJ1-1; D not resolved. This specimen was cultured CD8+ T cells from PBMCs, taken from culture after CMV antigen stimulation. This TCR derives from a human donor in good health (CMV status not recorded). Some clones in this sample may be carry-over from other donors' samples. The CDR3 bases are TGCAGTGCCCCTCACCGGTTGAACACTGAAGCTTTCTTT. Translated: CSAPHRLNTEAFF.